The 9 T cell receptor beta chains below were found in one sample sequenced in a study of blood T cell repertoires in COVID-19. The table came from immunoSEQ multiplex PCR; TCRdb's copy has only in-frame clones and leaves some out. The sample lists approximately 15,000 clones, about 80% occurring once. Specimen: peripheral blood. The receptors shown here come from a human donor in a cohort sampled during active COVID-19.

Remarks on this clone: A read error may produce the germline difference seen at one junction end. The chain combines TRBV9 with TRBJ2-7, with 7 bases matching TRBD1. The CDR3 has 13 residues. Germline V lookup: CDR1 SGDLS, CDR2 YYNGEE. The CDR3 nucleotides read TGTGCCAGCAGCGTGTCGGGACAGTACGTGCAGTACTTC. It encodes CASSVSGQYVQYF.

The chain employs TRBV7-3 and TRBJ1-5; D is undetermined. The CDR3 runs 18 residues. V lost 5 bases and J 0 bases, leaving 20 bases between the germline ends. Germline V CDR1 and CDR2: SGHTA, FQGTGA. CDR3 protein: CASSPRLHKFYSNQPQHF. CDR3 nucleotide sequence: TGTGCCAGCAGCCCGAGACTGCACAAATTTTATAGCAATCAGCCCCAGCATTTT. The full variable domain, rest sourced from reference TRBV7-3 and TRBJ1-5, is GAGVSQTPSNKVTEKGKYVELRCDPISGHTALYWYRQSLGQGPEFLIYFQGTGAADDSGLPNDRFFAVRPEGSVSTLKIQRTERGDSAVYLCASSPRLHKFYSNQPQHFGDGTRLSIL.

The V and J genes are TRBV11-2 and TRBJ1-6; no clear D gene. Germline V gene sequence: CDR1 SGHAT, CDR2 FQNNGV. Trimming left V 0 bases short and J 7 bases short, with 10 bases between. The CDR3 covers 15 residues. In DNA, the CDR3 is TGTGCCAGCAGCTTAGAGTCAGGTCTAAATTCACCCCTCCACTTT. Amino acid sequence: CASSLESGLNSPLHF.

The rearrangement joins TRBV28 to TRBJ2-5; 10 bases are shared with TRBD1. The ends lost 2 bases at V and 1 base at J; junction bases unmatched: 7. The CDR3 runs 17 residues. The germline CDR1 and CDR2 sequences are MDHEN and SYDVKM. The CDR3 spells CASSLPPGQGIQETQYF. The CDR3 DNA sequence: TGTGCCAGCAGTTTACCCCCGGGACAGGGGATCCAAGAGACCCAGTACTTC.

The chain uses TRBV7-2 and TRBJ2-1, with no clear D. V lost 2 bases and J 10 bases, leaving 12 bases between the germline ends. Per germline, CDR1 SGHTA and CDR2 FQGNSA. This CDR3 is 13 amino acids long. CDR3 nucleotide sequence: TGTGCCAGCAGCTTAATCGCGGCCTCGGAGCAGTTCTTC. Its protein product is CASSLIAASEQFF.

This clone was picked up one time. V is TRBV4-3 and J is TRBJ2-2, with 16 bases lining up with TRBD2. V lost 4 bases to trimming and J lost 7 bases; unmatched junction nucleotides: 6. Looked up from germline, CDR1 is LGHNA and CDR2 is YSLEER. The CDR3 is made up of 17 amino acids. The CDR3 nucleotides are TGCGCCAGCAGCCTCGGGACTAGCGGGGGGGCCGGCGGGGAGCTGTTTTTT. Protein product: CASSLGTSGGAGGELFF.

V usage is TRBV11-3 and J usage is TRBJ2-1; 9 bases are shared with TRBD2. The germline CDR1 and CDR2 sequences are SGHNT and YENEEA. The CDR3 is made up of 16 amino acids. Trimming at V came to 1 base and at J to 5 bases, leaving 6 bases not matched to a gene. The CDR3 DNA sequence: TGTGCCAGCAGCTTAGTTGGACTAGCGCCCCACAATGAGCAGTTCTTC. Its translation: CASSLVGLAPHNEQFF.

The V gene is TRBV19, the J gene TRBJ2-1, with 7 bases aligning to TRBD2. CDR3 size: 16 residues. Losses at the gene ends were 5 bases for V and 4 bases for J; bases not matched to a gene: 11. Germline V gives CDR1 LNHDA, CDR2 SQIVND (reference sequence). The CDR3 DNA follows: TGTGCCAGTAGTGTGTCGGGACTATCAAAGTACAATGAGCAGTTCTTC. It is translated as CASSVSGLSKYNEQFF.

In its sample, this clone was seen a few times. In nucleotides, the CDR3 is TGTGCCAGCAGACCCACAGGGGAGAAGCAAGAAAAACTGTTTTTT. It translates to CASRPTGEKQEKLFF. The chain uses TRBV6-6 and TRBJ1-4; 7 bases line up with TRBD1. The CDR3 totals 15 residues. The junction had 12 bases not matched to a gene; V was cut back by 6 bases and J by 8 bases. Germline V gene data show CDR1 as MNHNY and CDR2 as SVGAGI (reference sequence).